The rows below give T cell receptor beta chains drawn from one sample of a study of shared clonotypes between healthy human individuals. This table comes from immunoSEQ multiplex PCR, and its TCRdb copy is limited to in-frame clones, with some not included. This sample carries some 79,000 clones, 60% to 70% of them seen once, and the ten largest clones take about half. The material sequenced was memory CD8+ T cells sorted from blood. The receptor source for this set is a man under 40 in good health. Both conserved end residues are part of each CDR3. D genes are given only for firm matches. Not every row has a clone size; where given, it reads once, few, many or a size class.

d_call	clone_size	v_call	j_call	cdr3_nt	cdr3_aa
.	.	TRBV2	TRBJ2-1	TGTGCCAGCAGTGAAGCGCTTGCAGGGAATGAGCAGTTCTTC	CASSEALAGNEQFF
TRBD2	.	TRBV7-2	TRBJ2-7	TGTGCCAGCAGCCCTCAAGCGGGACTCTACGAGCAGTACTTC	CASSPQAGLYEQYF
.	many	TRBV6-1	TRBJ2-7	TGTGCCAGCAGCGAAACCCCAGGGGCTCCCTACTACGAGCAGTACTTC	CASSETPGAPYYEQYF
.	many	TRBV30	TRBJ2-6	TGTGCCTGGAGCTTAGCATCCGGGGCCAACGTCCTGACTTTC	CAWSLASGANVLTF
.	few	TRBV19	TRBJ2-7	TGTGCCAGTAGTATGGGTAGAAGCGACCACTACGAGCAGTACTTC	CASSMGRSDHYEQYF
.	.	TRBV28	TRBJ2-7	TGTGCCAGCGGGGGCACCTTCCCTCGAGAGCAGTACTTC	CASGGTFPREQYF
TRBD1	.	TRBV28	TRBJ2-7	TGTGCCAGCAGCGAAAGGGGGCTTATCGAGCAGTACTTC	CASSERGLIEQYF
.	.	TRBV25-1	TRBJ1-3	TGTGCCAGCAGTGACAAGAGGGGGAATGGAAACACCATATATTTT	CASSDKRGNGNTIYF
.	.	TRBV5-4	TRBJ2-3	TGTGCCAGCAGCCTAGGAGATACGCAGTATTTT	CASSLGDTQYF
.	.	TRBV27	TRBJ2-7	TGTGCCAGCAGTTTATCTATTATCGGGACTTTAGCCTACGAGCAGTACTTC	CASSLSIIGTLAYEQYF
TRBD1	.	TRBV6-5	TRBJ2-7	TGTGCCAGCAGTTACTCCGGGACAGGGGAAGACTACGAGCAGTACTTC	CASSYSGTGEDYEQYF
.	.	TRBV7-6	TRBJ1-2	TGTGCCAGCAGCTTGGGGGGAGGTAGAGGCTACACCTTC	CASSLGGGRGYTF
.	.	TRBV29-1	TRBJ2-1	TGCAGCGTTTTGGACGGAGCCTACAATGAGCAGTTCTTC	CSVLDGAYNEQFF
.	.	TRBV6-4	TRBJ2-6	TGTGCCAGCAGTGAACTGGACAGCTCTGGGGCCAACGTCCTGACTTTC	CASSELDSSGANVLTF
.	few	TRBV7-5	TRBJ1-2	TGTGCCAGAAGCTTAACAAGGGTGGGAGCTAACTATGGCTACACCTTC	CARSLTRVGANYGYTF
.	.	TRBV7-8	TRBJ2-2	TGTGCCAGCAGCCCCGACAATGTAGACACCGGGGAGCTGTTTTTT	CASSPDNVDTGELFF
.	.	TRBV5-4	TRBJ2-7	TGTGCCAGCAGCTTGGACCGTCTCGAGCAGTACTTC	CASSLDRLEQYF
.	.	TRBV15	TRBJ2-7	TGTGCCACCAGCAGAGATCATGGACGGACCTACGAGCAGTACTTC	CATSRDHGRTYEQYF
.	.	TRBV10-3	TRBJ2-2	TGTGCCATCCGGGGGATCAACACCGGGGAGCTGTTTTTT	CAIRGINTGELFF
.	.	TRBV27	TRBJ1-5	TGTGCCAGCGGCCCGTCACAGGGCAATCAGCCCCAGCATTTT	CASGPSQGNQPQHF
.	.	TRBV2	TRBJ2-5	TGTGCCAGCAGTCCGTATACTCAAGAGACCCAGTACTTC	CASSPYTQETQYF
TRBD2	.	TRBV11-2	TRBJ2-1	TGTGCCAGCAGGCCCACTAGCGGGGCAGAGTTCTTC	CASRPTSGAEFF
.	.	TRBV27	TRBJ2-7	TGTGCCAGCAGTTTAGCACAGGCAAGCTCCTACGAGCAGTACTTC	CASSLAQASSYEQYF
TRBD2	few	TRBV27	TRBJ2-1	TGTGCCAGCAGTTTTAGCGGGATGCACAATGAGCAGTTCTTC	CASSFSGMHNEQFF
.	.	TRBV7-2	TRBJ2-1	TGTGCCAGCAGCTTAGTCTGGCAGAATGAGCAGTTCTTC	CASSLVWQNEQFF
.	.	TRBV9	TRBJ2-1	TGTGCCAGCTCAGACTACAACTCCTACAATGAGCAGTTCTTC	CASSDYNSYNEQFF
.	.	TRBV5-5	TRBJ2-1	TGTGCCAGCAGCTTGGCTTTCCGGGCGGGTGAGCAGTTCTTC	CASSLAFRAGEQFF
.	.	TRBV27	TRBJ1-5	TGTGCCAGCAGTTCCAGGGTCAGCAATCAGCCCCAGCATTTT	CASSSRVSNQPQHF
.	.	TRBV18	TRBJ2-1	TGTGCCAGCTCACCACCTGAGCGGAAGGGGGATTTCAATGAGCAGTTCTTC	CASSPPERKGDFNEQFF
.	.	TRBV9	TRBJ1-2	TGTGCCAGCAGCACCCTCTCCTCTCATGGCTACACCTTC	CASSTLSSHGYTF
.	.	TRBV4-1	TRBJ2-1	TGCGCCAGCAGCCAGTTGGACATCCTCTCCTACAATGAGCAGTTCTTC	CASSQLDILSYNEQFF
TRBD2	.	TRBV6-5	TRBJ2-3	TGTGCCAGCAGTCCTCCGGGACTAGCGAGAGATACGCAGTATTTT	CASSPPGLARDTQYF
TRBD1	.	TRBV5-3	TRBJ1-5	TGTGCCAGAAGCGGGCGACAGGGGGCCTGTCAGCCCCAGCATTTT	CARSGRQGACQPQHF
.	.	TRBV19	TRBJ2-7	TGTGCCAGTAGTCTCAGTCCTGGTAACTACGAGCAGTACTTC	CASSLSPGNYEQYF
.	many	TRBV29-1	TRBJ2-1	TGCAGCGTTGCTTCCGATTATCAAAATGAGCAGTTCTTC	CSVASDYQNEQFF
.	.	TRBV11-3	TRBJ2-6	TGTGCCAGCAGCCCCGTCAGGTCTGGGGCCAACGTCCTGACTTTC	CASSPVRSGANVLTF
.	.	TRBV27	TRBJ2-2	TGTGCCAGCAGTTTATTTCGGGGTACCGGGGAGCTGTTTTTT	CASSLFRGTGELFF
.	.	TRBV6-1	TRBJ1-2	TGTGCCAGCAGTGAAGCGCTCCTCTATGGCTACACCTTC	CASSEALLYGYTF
TRBD1	.	TRBV29-1	TRBJ2-1	TGCAGCGTTGAGCCGGGACAGGGGGTCTACAATGAGCAGTTCTTC	CSVEPGQGVYNEQFF
.	.	TRBV6-5	TRBJ1-5	TGTGCCAGCAGTTACGTATCGGGCCAGCCCCAGCATTTT	CASSYVSGQPQHF
.	.	TRBV7-2	TRBJ2-7	TGTGCCAGCAGCTTCGGCGGGTCCCTCTCCTACGAGCAGTACTTC	CASSFGGSLSYEQYF
TRBD1	.	TRBV25-1	TRBJ1-4	TGTGCCAGCAGTGAAGGGACAGGTCATAATGAAAAACTGTTTTTT	CASSEGTGHNEKLFF
.	.	TRBV6-4	TRBJ2-6	TGTGCCAGCAGCTTACAGCACTCTGGGGCCAACGTCCTGACTTTC	CASSLQHSGANVLTF
.	few	TRBV21-1	TRBJ2-7	TGTGCCAGCAGCAAACACAGGGGAAGCGAGCAGTACTTC	CASSKHRGSEQYF
TRBD1	.	TRBV2	TRBJ1-5	TGTGCCAGCAGTTCCGGGACAGCAAATCAGCCCCAGCATTTT	CASSSGTANQPQHF
.	.	TRBV19	TRBJ1-2	TGTGCCAGTAGTATAATACGGGACTATGGCTACACCTTC	CASSIIRDYGYTF
.	few	TRBV5-1	TRBJ1-1	TGCGCCAGCAGCGTCGACACAAACACTGAAGCTTTCTTT	CASSVDTNTEAFF
.	.	TRBV4-1	TRBJ1-5	TGCGCCAGCAGCGTACGCATCGGGCCAAATGACCCCCAGCATTTT	CASSVRIGPNDPQHF
TRBD1	.	TRBV28	TRBJ2-7	TGTGCCAGCAGCAAAACGGACAGGGGAATCGGGCAGTACTTC	CASSKTDRGIGQYF
TRBD1	.	TRBV11-3	TRBJ2-6	TGTGCCAGCACCACTCCCCGGGACAGGGGCCACCTCGGGGCCAACGTCCTGACTTTC	CASTTPRDRGHLGANVLTF
.	.	TRBV28	TRBJ2-7	TGTGCCAGCAGTCCTCCCATTGGGATGGGGGAGCAGTACTTC	CASSPPIGMGEQYF
.	.	TRBV12-5	TRBJ1-5	TGTGCTAGTGGTTTCGGGGGAAATCAGCCCCAGCATTTT	CASGFGGNQPQHF
.	once	TRBV18	TRBJ2-2	TGTGCCAGCTCACAACAACTTAACACCGGGGAGCTGTTTTTT	CASSQQLNTGELFF
.	.	TRBV7-9	TRBJ2-3	TGTGCCAGCAAAAGCGGTGGACTAGGGGGAAATACGCAGTATTTT	CASKSGGLGGNTQYF
TRBD2	.	TRBV6-4	TRBJ2-1	TGTGCCAGCAGTGACGGACTAGCGGGCAATGAGCAGTTCTTC	CASSDGLAGNEQFF
.	.	TRBV28	TRBJ1-5	TGTGCCAGCAGGTTATGGAGGAGCCGCGGTAACCAGCCCCAGCATTTT	CASRLWRSRGNQPQHF
.	.	TRBV7-9	TRBJ1-1	TGTGCCAGCAGCTTAGGATTCACTGAAGCTTTCTTT	CASSLGFTEAFF